These 9 T cell receptor beta chains were sequenced from one sample in a study of beta chain features in type 1 diabetes. Expressed TCRB transcripts were sequenced because the entire RNA isolate underwent reverse transcription. The method was immunoSEQ multiplex PCR; TCRdb's version includes in-frame clones alone and lacks a portion of them. The profile shows under 450,000 clones, more than 13% of them singletons. The sample comprised naive CD4+ T cells from blood. These receptors all come from a woman aged 18-35 years in good health.

This clone came up a few times. The chain has TRBV30 and TRBJ2-7; tentatively, D is TRBD2 (7 bases). This CDR3 is built from 14 residues. Germline V gives CDR1 GTSNPN, CDR2 SVGIG (reference sequence). V was clipped by 5 bases and J by 3 bases, with 17 bases between them. The CDR3, as DNA: TGTGCCTGGGGCTATGGCGGGGGCGGCTACGAGCAGTACTTC. This encodes CAWGYGGGGYEQYF.

The chain couples TRBV30 to TRBJ1-4, with D perhaps matching TRBD1 (5 bases). With 3 bases removed from V and 7 bases from J, the gap between germline ends came to 9 bases. Germline V gene data show CDR1 as GTSNPN and CDR2 as SVGIG (reference sequence). The CDR3 runs 12 residues. As DNA, the CDR3 is TGTGCCTGGAGGACAGTGAGTGAAAAACTGTTTTTT. Protein product: CAWRTVSEKLFF.

V and J are TRBV5-1 and TRBJ2-2; D remains ambiguous. The germline gives CDR1 SGHRS, CDR2 YFSETQ. V lost 0 bases and J 1 base, leaving 7 bases between the germline ends. The CDR3 contains 15 residues. The CDR3 DNA is TGCGCCAGCAGCTTGGAACAATTGAACACCGGGGAGCTGTTTTTT. This codes for CASSLEQLNTGELFF. Based on the CDR3 plus reference TRBV5-1 and TRBJ2-2, the full variable domain is KAGVTQTPRYLIKTRGQQVTLSCSPISGHRSVSWYQQTPGQGLQFLFEYFSETQRNKGNFPGRFSGRQFSNSRSEMNVSTLELGDSALYLCASSLEQLNTGELFFGEGSRLTVL.

The V gene is TRBV5-1, the J gene TRBJ2-7; 8 nucleotides agree with TRBD1. Germline V gene data show CDR1 as SGHRS and CDR2 as YFSETQ. This CDR3 has 13 amino acids. The junction had 4 bases not matched to a gene; V was cut back by 0 bases and J by 8 bases. CDR3 coding DNA: TGCGCCAGCAGCTTGGGGACAGGGACAAAGCAGTACTTC. Protein sequence: CASSLGTGTKQYF.

This chain uses TRBV27 with TRBJ2-1, with 7 bases lining up with TRBD1. The germline V gene has CDR1 MNHEY and CDR2 SMNVEV (reference sequence). The J segment lost 8 bases and the V segment lost 6 bases, leaving 7 bases of the junction unmatched. CDR3 size: 13 residues. CDR3 coding DNA: TGTGCCAGCAGGGTCGACAGGGAATATGAGCAGTTCTTC. The encoded protein is CASRVDREYEQFF.

This clone has a handful of counts. The chain employs TRBV29-1 and TRBJ2-7, with D possibly matching TRBD1 (6 bases). The CDR3 has 12 residues. V was cut by 4 bases and J by 3 bases, with 10 bases left in between. Germline CDR1 is SQVTM and CDR2 is ANQGSEA. In DNA, the CDR3 is TGCAGCGTTGGTGAACAGGGCTACGAGCAGTACTTC. It codes for CSVGEQGYEQYF.

This sequence joins TRBV5-1 and TRBJ2-5; 7 bases align to TRBD2. Trimming took 4 bases from V and 0 from J; bases not matched to a gene: 12. The CDR3 sequence is 17 residues long. Germline CDR1 is SGHRS and CDR2 is YFSETQ. The CDR3 region has the DNA TGCGCCAGCAGCCCAGGGAGGGCCGGTGGTTACCAAGAGACCCAGTACTTC. Translating it yields CASSPGRAGGYQETQYF.

In the case of this clone: Other DNA sequences in the same sample also yield this CDR3. V is TRBV20-1 and J is TRBJ2-7; unclear D gene. CDR3 length: 10 residues. The germline V gene encodes CDR1 DFQATT and CDR2 SNEGSKA (reference sequence). V lost 0 bases to trimming and J lost 5 bases, with 2 bases between them. CDR3 sequence (DNA): TGCAGTGCTAGAGATAACGAGCAGTACTTC. Protein product: CSARDNEQYF.

The chain uses TRBV28 and TRBJ2-1, with 9 bases that match TRBD1. From germline, CDR1 is MDHEN and CDR2 SYDVKM. After removal of 6 bases from V and 3 bases from J, the junction contained 6 bases not matched to a gene. CDR3 size: 15 residues. The CDR3 nucleotides read TGTGCCAGCAGGAGCCCGGGACAGGGCTACAATGAGCAGTTCTTC. Translation gives CASRSPGQGYNEQFF.